This record covers a single T cell receptor beta chain. The target antigen is unknown. The record originates from a study of cytomegalovirus exposure and HLA in healthy donors. Overall study context: The roughly 670 first-cohort repertoires shared a platform with the roughly 120 validation repertoires, as reported in a later analysis.

General study findings and limits: The study labeled fewer than 200 TCR beta chains cytomegalovirus-associated. TCR clusters originating in the first cohort tended to co-occur in the 110 or so validation repertoires, according to a later analysis.

Profiling relied on immunoSEQ multiplex PCR, and the TCRdb table lists in-frame clones only, not all of them. The table lists about 220,000 clones, 65% to 85% of them singletons. The material sequenced was PBMCs. The origin of this receptor is a woman aged 25-40 years in good health and CMV-seropositive.

The CDR3 DNA sequence: TGTGCCAGCAGCCTGGGACAGGGTACGGTCGAGCAGTACTTC. This gives the protein CASSLGQGTVEQYF. The chain links TRBV6-5 to TRBJ2-7; 9 bases are shared with TRBD1. The CDR3 spans 14 residues. Germline V lookup: CDR1 MNHEY, CDR2 SVGAGI. V gave up 6 bases and J gave up 6 bases; unmatched junction bases: 9.